These 5 T cell receptor beta chains were all obtained from the same sample, sequenced in a study of cytomegalovirus exposure and HLA in healthy donors. Clones were read by immunoSEQ multiplex PCR, and TCRdb kept only the in-frame ones, dropping some. The table lists approximately 160,000 clones, around four fifths of them singletons, with around 2.5% in the top ten. Sequenced input: PBMCs. The receptor source for this set is a man aged 30-40 years in good health and CMV-seropositive.

The chain links TRBV6-4 to TRBJ2-1; TRBD1 might be the D (6 bases). V lost 0 bases and J lost 1, with 10 bases in between. This CDR3 contains 16 residues. Per germline, CDR1 MRHNA and CDR2 SNTAGT. CDR3 sequence reads: CASSDSGTTSYNEQFF. The CDR3 nucleotides are TGTGCCAGCAGTGACTCCGGGACAACGTCCTACAATGAGCAGTTCTTC.

V usage is TRBV2 and J usage is TRBJ2-2, with TRBD2 identical over 8 bases. The CDR3 runs to 17 residues. Germline V gene sequence: CDR1 SNHLY, CDR2 FYNNEI. V lost 7 bases to trimming and J lost 7 bases; unmatched junction nucleotides: 17. The CDR3 coding sequence is TGTGCCAGCATGGCCCGAAGCGGGGGCGCTGTCAGCGGGGAGCTGTTTTTT. This translates into CASMARSGGAVSGELFF.

The chain uses TRBV7-9 and TRBJ1-2; 7 nucleotides align to TRBD1. Unmatched junction bases numbered 8, after V lost 1 base and J lost 6 bases. This CDR3 comprises 15 residues. Per the germline V gene, CDR1 is SEHNR and CDR2 is FQNEAQ (reference sequence). DNA for the CDR3: TGTGCCAGCAGCTTAGGGGAGGACAGGCCGGATGGCTACACCTTC. This encodes CASSLGEDRPDGYTF.

This clone was recorded a few times. This chain connects TRBV4-1 to TRBJ1-1; D is unclear. Germline V CDR1 and CDR2: MGHRA, YSYEKL. The CDR3 sequence is 12 residues long. V was clipped by 2 bases and J by 4 bases, with 5 bases between them. CDR3 bases: TGCGCCAGCAGCCAATCGGGCACTGAAGCTTTCTTT. It is translated as CASSQSGTEAFF.

This chain links TRBV19 with TRBJ1-6; 7 bases map to TRBD1. V was clipped by 1 base and J by 0 bases; unmatched bases: 6. Germline V CDR1 and CDR2: LNHDA, SQIVND (reference sequence). The CDR3 sequence is 18 residues long. CDR3 in DNA: TGTGCCAGTAGTATAGCCTCGACAGGGAGCTCCTATAATTCACCCCTCCACTTT. Residues: CASSIASTGSSYNSPLHF.